What follows describes a single T cell receptor (beta chain). This clone was picked up many times. Its antigen is unknown. The CDR3 end falls 3 residues outside the read, so it is completed with the germline J gene. The CDR3, from cysteine to phenylalanine, totals 15 residues. Part of the CDR3 DNA is given, 36 bases translated from base 1. Trimming takes 4 bases from V and 7 bases from J, and the germline ends sit 18 bases apart. CDR1 and CDR2 (SGDLS, YYNGEE) derive from the germline V gene. The entry originates in a study of T cell clonality in common variable immunodeficiency (dated by TCRdb to 2013 to 2016). Most of the CVID patients and most of the healthy controls were of Caucasian heritage. From each donor, roughly 4.5 to 8 ml of heparinized peripheral whole blood was collected. Genomic DNA from adults with common variable immune deficiency (CVID) and from healthy adult controls was used for sequencing of TCRbeta CDR3 repertoires. The control group was made up of some 22 healthy adult volunteers (about ten male and roughly twelve female) whose ages ranged from roughly 20 to 66 years, with a mean age of approximately 32. To isolate peripheral blood mononuclear cells, diluted blood was subjected to density centrifugation over Hypaque 1077 or Ficoll-Paque. Genomic DNA was extracted from unsorted mononuclear cells by Qiagen column purification or by a centrifugation-based method.

For sequencing input, CVID and control samples contributed equivalent amounts of genomic DNA. For every sample, a 60 bp segment covering the rearranged TCRbeta CDR3 region was amplified and then sequenced. TCRbeta amplification used the immunoSEQ assay, a bias-corrected multiplex PCR with high-throughput sequencing. Per the authors' processing: Every unique nucleotide sequence was considered a clone and was annotated with V, D and J genes, copy number and frequency. Sequences were labeled productive if in frame, and non-productive if out of frame or containing stop codons. Clonality was calculated from Shannon's entropy as previously described. The predicted amino acid sequences of productive clones were used to derive the mean CDR3 Kyte-Doolittle hydropathy. Hierarchical clustering of scaled V gene usage was performed with the R hclust function using Manhattan distance and complete linkage. To assess clone sharing by CDR3 amino acid sequence, 12 repertoires per group were resampled over 100 rounds. The repertoires were searched for 70 published EBV-specific and almost 250 published CMV-specific TCRbeta sequences. A couple of CVID samples that yielded fewer than 10,000 sequences were excluded from the analysis, so 42 CVID repertoires were retained. What TCRdb holds here is the immuneACCESS table cut down to in-frame rearrangements. Part of the clones is not present; checked against another copy, under half of the missing clones reflect an unresolved V gene, and the others are unexplained. V, J and clone size were drawn from that table, and D and trimming were deduced from the DNA. In this sample, approximately 34,000 clones appear, none counted once only. The ten largest clones take up 2.5% to 3.5% of the sample.

Summary of the overall study and its limitations: Despite equal DNA input, controls averaged roughly 80,000 unique sequences per sample versus around 32,000 in CVID samples. CVID subjects shared fewer TCRbeta clones with each other than healthy controls did (p < 0.0001). Patient heterogeneity within the CVID cohort put limits on correlating repertoire features with clinical complications. Fewer deletions and N-nucleotide insertions were reportedly observed in CVID TCRbeta sequences, and highly modified clones with 13 or more V deletions were reportedly absent from CVID TCRbeta sequences. Compared with healthy controls, CVID subjects showed increased TCRbeta clonality (t-test p = 0.018), a feature most characteristic of about a third of subjects. According to the authors, figuring out what caused the increased clonality in CVID would require sequencing the repertoires of T cell subpopulations.

The receptor was isolated from a person aged 18 to 70 in good health. The sequence is built from TRBV9 and TRBJ1-5; perhaps TRBD1 is the D gene, with 6 bases matching. Sequenced material: peripheral blood mononuclear cells. This receptor has the CDR3 CASSPGPGGVQPQHF. CDR3 DNA (partial): TGTGCCAGCAGCCCCGGCCCGGGGGGCGTACAGCCC.